A selection of T cell receptor beta chains follows, all from one sample in a study of regulatory T cells in long-lasting Graves disease. TCRdb re-analysed the multiplex PCR reads in MiXCR, keeping a single row per CDR3 protein. The sample holds roughly 500,000 distinct CDR3 sequences, approximately 13% seen once. Separately, the same data were catalogued under a study of T cells in Graves' hyperthyroidism and ophthalmopathy.

This sample comprised peripheral blood mononuclear cells (PBMCs), obtained at new diagnosis, from a patient treated with antithyroid drugs. These TCRs come from a young man with Graves disease. Both conserved end residues are part of each CDR3. A D gene is named only where the DNA matches it firmly. For some rows the clone size is stated as once, few or many, or as a class when expanded; others skip it.

TRBD2	large	TRBV12-3/TRBV12-4	TRBJ2-1	CASSSGTSGSQSYNEQFF	TGTGCCAGCAGCTCCGGGACTAGCGGGAGTCAAAGCTACAATGAGCAGTTCTTC
TRBD2	many	TRBV3-1	TRBJ2-5	CASSQGSGRRETQYF	TGTGCCAGCAGCCAAGGATCCGGGAGGAGAGAGACCCAGTACTTC
-	many	TRBV5-1	TRBJ2-3	CASSPTGGHTDTQYF	TGCGCCAGCAGCCCGACTGGGGGGCACACAGATACGCAGTATTTT
TRBD1	few	TRBV10-3	TRBJ2-6	CAISGQGISGANVLTF	TGTGCCATCAGCGGACAGGGTATAAGTGGGGCCAACGTCCTGACTTTC
-	many	TRBV20-1	TRBJ1-5	CSAPPGAGAPQHF	TGCAGTGCCCCCCCCGGCGCAGGCGCGCCCCAGCATTTT
TRBD2	many	TRBV6-1	TRBJ2-4	CASSEVRGIGLAEQNIQYF	TGTGCCAGCAGTGAAGTGAGGGGAATCGGGCTAGCGGAACAAAACATTCAGTACTTC
TRBD1	few	TRBV5-1	TRBJ2-7	CASSAATGTGIYEQYF	TGCGCCAGCAGCGCAGCTACCGGGACAGGGATCTACGAGCAGTACTTC
TRBD2	many	TRBV27	TRBJ2-7	CASSSLGLAGVTYEQYF	TGTGCCAGCAGTTCGCTGGGACTAGCGGGAGTTACCTACGAGCAGTACTTC
-	many	TRBV10-3	TRBJ1-1	CAISEPTGNTEAFF	TGTGCCATCAGTGAGCCGACGGGGAACACTGAAGCTTTCTTT
TRBD1	many	TRBV27	TRBJ2-7	CASSLTGGSSYEQYF	TGTGCCAGCAGTCTCACAGGGGGATCTTCCTACGAGCAGTACTTC
-	-	TRBV6-2/TRBV6-3	TRBJ2-6	CASNYSRVSGANVLTF	TGTGCCAGCAATTACTCGAGGGTCTCTGGGGCCAACGTCCTGACTTTC
-	-	TRBV7-3	TRBJ2-2	CASSFLSGNTGELFF	TGTGCCAGCAGCTTCCTTAGCGGCAACACCGGGGAGCTGTTTTTT
-	-	TRBV19	TRBJ2-5	CASTPQGPSQETQYF	TGTGCCAGTACCCCGCAGGGTCCGAGCCAAGAGACCCAGTACTTC
TRBD2	-	TRBV2	TRBJ2-3	CASSYSRRLAGGDTQYF	TGTGCCAGCAGTTACTCTCGTCGACTAGCGGGAGGAGATACGCAGTATTTT
TRBD1	-	TRBV5-8	TRBJ2-1	CASSLGQGLWSSYNVQFF	TGTGCCAGCAGCTTGGGACAGGGCTTATGGAGCTCCTACAATGTGCAGTTCTTC
-	-	TRBV18	TRBJ1-1	CASSPKPSDRPEAFF	TGTGCCAGCTCACCTAAACCTTCCGACAGGCCTGAAGCTTTCTTT
TRBD2	few	TRBV2	TRBJ2-5	CASSSLAGKETQYF	TGTGCCAGCAGCTCGCTAGCGGGAAAAGAGACCCAGTACTTC
TRBD1	many	TRBV27	TRBJ2-1	CASSSGTGSNEQFF	TGTGCCAGCAGTTCGGGGACAGGGAGCAATGAGCAGTTCTTC
-	-	TRBV20-1	TRBJ1-5	CSAREGGNNQPQHF	TGCAGTGCTAGAGAAGGAGGGAACAATCAGCCCCAGCATTTT
TRBD2	many	TRBV7-2	TRBJ2-3	CASSFLASGYTDTQYF	TGTGCCAGCAGCTTTTTGGCTAGCGGGTACACAGATACGCAGTATTTT
-	many	TRBV12-3/TRBV12-4	TRBJ1-4	CASRDGTEKLFF	TGTGCCAGCAGGGACGGGACGGAAAAACTGTTTTTT
TRBD2	many	TRBV5-4	TRBJ2-7	CASSSGASGRAVQYF	TGTGCCAGCAGCTCTGGGGCTAGCGGGAGGGCCGTGCAGTACTTC
TRBD1	many	TRBV30	TRBJ2-1	CAWSPGTVAYNEQFF	TGTGCCTGGAGCCCCGGGACAGTAGCCTACAATGAGCAGTTCTTC
TRBD1	-	TRBV15	TRBJ2-5	CATSIPDREETQYF	TGTGCCACCAGCATCCCGGACAGGGAAGAGACCCAGTACTTC
-	many	TRBV29-1	TRBJ2-7	CSGAYRQGEQYF	TGCAGCGGTGCCTACCGCCAGGGCGAGCAGTACTTC
-	-	TRBV19	TRBJ2-2	CASSKIFNTGELFF	TGTGCCAGTAGTAAGATATTCAACACCGGGGAGCTGTTTTTT
TRBD2	many	TRBV5-1	TRBJ2-3	CASSPGLGGTDTQYF	TGCGCCAGCAGCCCGGGACTAGGGGGCACAGATACGCAGTATTTT
-	many	TRBV12-5	TRBJ2-2	CASGTPRGGRRDTGELFF	TGTGCTAGTGGTACCCCCAGGGGTGGGAGAAGGGACACCGGGGAGCTGTTTTTT
-	many	TRBV27	TRBJ2-6	CASSRMDSGANVLTF	TGTGCCAGCAGCCGCATGGACTCTGGGGCCAACGTCCTGACTTTC
-	-	TRBV19	TRBJ2-2	CASSIDLGRANTGELFF	TGTGCCAGTAGTATAGATCTGGGCAGGGCGAACACCGGGGAGCTGTTTTTT
-	many	TRBV11-3	TRBJ2-1	CASSRPGSNEQFF	TGTGCCAGCAGCCGTCCGGGTAGCAATGAGCAGTTCTTC
-	few	TRBV13	TRBJ2-5	CASSAQPRDPEETQYF	TGTGCCAGCAGCGCCCAACCCCGGGACCCCGAGGAGACCCAGTACTTC
TRBD1	many	TRBV12-3/TRBV12-4	TRBJ2-5	CASSLGQGQQYF	TGTGCCAGCAGTTTGGGACAGGGACAACAGTACTTC
TRBD2	-	TRBV20-1	TRBJ2-3	CSASPLAGYTDTQYF	TGCAGTGCTTCTCCACTAGCGGGATACACAGATACGCAGTATTTT
TRBD1	many	TRBV12-5	TRBJ2-7	CASALPGQGTYEQYF	TGTGCTAGTGCCCTCCCGGGACAGGGGACATACGAGCAGTACTTC
TRBD1	-	TRBV20-1	TRBJ2-6	CSAWTGNSGANVLTF	TGCAGTGCTTGGACAGGGAACTCTGGGGCCAACGTCCTGACTTTC
TRBD2	-	TRBV11-3	TRBJ2-2	CASSFLGLAGGPNTGELFF	TGTGCCAGCAGCTTCTTAGGACTAGCGGGAGGCCCGAACACCGGGGAGCTGTTTTTT
-	many	TRBV11-2	TRBJ2-5	CASSLELSRWETQYF	TGTGCCAGCAGCTTAGAGTTGTCGAGGTGGGAGACCCAGTACTTC
TRBD1	many	TRBV9	TRBJ2-1	CASSRDSTLEQFF	TGTGCCAGCAGCCGGGACAGCACACTCGAGCAGTTCTTC
TRBD2	-	TRBV18	TRBJ2-1	CASSPKAGGHNEQFF	TGTGCCAGCTCACCAAAGGCGGGAGGCCACAATGAGCAGTTCTTC
-	-	TRBV10-2	TRBJ2-3	CASSVRGAPTDTQYF	TGCGCCAGCAGTGTTCGGGGGGCTCCCACAGATACGCAGTATTTT
-	many	TRBV27	TRBJ1-1	CASSSSMNTEAFF	TGTGCCAGCAGTTCTTCAATGAACACTGAAGCTTTCTTT
TRBD1	many	TRBV28	TRBJ1-2	CASRLDRGPYGYTF	TGTGCCAGCAGGCTGGACAGGGGGCCCTATGGCTACACCTTC
-	-	TRBV20-1	TRBJ2-7	CSARSRSSYEQYF	TGCAGTGCTAGGTCGAGGAGCTCCTACGAGCAGTACTTC
-	-	TRBV20-1	TRBJ2-3	CSAAEGPDTQYF	TGCAGTGCCGCCGAGGGACCAGATACGCAGTATTTT
TRBD2	-	TRBV20-1	TRBJ2-3	CSAARYGAGVEDTQYF	TGCAGTGCCGCTCGGTATGGCGCGGGAGTAGAGGATACGCAGTATTTT
-	many	TRBV27	TRBJ1-5	CASRPGEGWRQPQHF	TGTGCCAGCAGGCCCGGGGAGGGTTGGCGTCAGCCCCAGCATTTT
TRBD1	few	TRBV5-5	TRBJ1-4	CASSLGTGRGEKLFF	TGTGCCAGCAGCTTGGGGACAGGGCGGGGTGAAAAACTGTTTTTT
-	many	TRBV12-3/TRBV12-4	TRBJ1-1	CAVIKGGAKTEAFF	TGTGCCGTCATAAAAGGGGGGGCGAAAACTGAAGCTTTCTTT
TRBD2	-	TRBV24-1	TRBJ2-3	CATRAGGRTDTQYF	TGTGCCACCAGGGCGGGAGGCCGCACAGATACGCAGTATTTT
-	-	TRBV6-2/TRBV6-3	TRBJ2-4	CASSLLGRRGIQYF	TGTGCCAGCAGCCTCTTGGGTCGGCGCGGCATTCAGTACTTC
-	many	TRBV27	TRBJ2-7	CASSSSGTGMGEQYF	TGTGCCAGCAGTTCCTCCGGGACCGGCATGGGGGAGCAGTACTTC
TRBD2	many	TRBV6-1	TRBJ2-5	CASKGRGETQYF	TGTGCCAGCAAGGGGAGGGGCGAGACCCAGTACTTC
-	many	TRBV7-3	TRBJ2-1	CASSLSRFSALNEQFF	TGTGCCAGCAGCTTAAGTAGGTTTAGCGCGCTCAATGAGCAGTTCTTC
-	many	TRBV20-1	TRBJ2-3	CSAPRPGPNTQYF	TGCAGTGCACCAAGACCCGGACCCAATACGCAGTATTTT
TRBD2	few	TRBV27	TRBJ2-3	CAVLAGGADTQYF	TGTGCCGTACTAGCGGGAGGAGCAGATACGCAGTATTTT
-	-	TRBV6-1	TRBJ2-6	CAIARGGQLNVLTF	TGTGCCATCGCAAGGGGAGGACAGTTGAACGTCCTGACTTTC
-	many	TRBV30	TRBJ1-1	CAWSVVTANTEAFF	TGTGCCTGGAGTGTAGTGACAGCGAACACTGAAGCTTTCTTT
TRBD2	many	TRBV7-9	TRBJ2-1	CASSLAAAGEGEQFF	TGTGCCAGCAGCTTAGCAGCTGCGGGAGAGGGTGAGCAGTTCTTC